This TCR beta chain was retrieved from a study of OX40 agonist ivuxolimab in advanced cancers. In the study overall: With a range of about 23 to 90, age averaged 60 years, and around 80% were male.

Assay: immunoSEQ multiplex PCR; the TCRdb copy retains only in-frame clones and omits some. The sample holds about 27,000 clones, approximately 80% seen once. Turning to this clone: Its target is unknown.

Findings of the study overall: At doses 0.1 to 3.0 mg/kg, CD4+ and CD8+ clones expanded. In general, CD8+ T cells held more expanded clones than CD4+ did, on average. The antigen specificity of the peripheral T cells (those that were expanded) was not determined.

The sample was CD4+ or CD8+ T cells sorted from blood, taken in a trial of the OX40 agonist ivuxolimab. The receptor was derived from an adult with an advanced solid tumor such as melanoma, head and neck, liver or kidney cancer.

CDR3 bases: TGTGCCAGTAGTCGGACAGGGTTGGTGAATGAGCAGTTCTTC. This gives the protein CASSRTGLVNEQFF. This rearrangement joins TRBV19 to TRBJ2-1, with 8 bases that match TRBD1. J lost 7 bases, V lost 5 bases, and 7 bases had no gene match. The length of the CDR3 is 14 residues. Germline lookup yields CDR1 LNHDA and CDR2 SQIVND (reference sequence).